This paragraph reports one T cell receptor beta chain. This clone came up once. Its antigen remains unidentified. Base qualities are missing; no much larger clone stands one base away. Deletion took 1 base off V and 4 bases off J, with a span of 14 bases between the germline ends. Via the germline V gene, CDR1 is SGHRS and CDR2 YFSETQ. Reading from cysteine to phenylalanine, the CDR3 counts 15 amino acids. Only the CDR3 DNA stays, 45 bases, in frame from base 1. The data belong to a study of Ad26.COV2.S vaccination and SARS-CoV-2 variants (dated by TCRdb to about 2021). General notes on the study: Vaccine-arm donors came from COV1001, a multicentre, randomized, double-blind, placebo-controlled phase I-IIa trial of Ad26.COV2.S in healthy adults. Ad26.COV2.S was administered intramuscularly at a dose of 5x10^10 or 1x10^11 viral particles, either as one shot or as two shots given 56 days apart. Sequencing of the TCRbeta repertoire served to evaluate the specificity and breadth of SARS-CoV-2-reactive T cell receptors following Ad26.COV2.S vaccination. A total of around 32 samples were included in the TCR-sequenced set, comprising around 19 Ad26.COV2.S vaccine recipients, 5 placebo recipients and 8 SARS-CoV-2 convalescent individuals. Trial participants were randomized into five groups of five, in which low-dose or high-dose Ad26.COV2.S was given once or twice, or placebo was given on both occasions. Blinding of investigators to trial group allocation was maintained during experiments and outcome assessment. Study-level results and caveats: Substantial breadth of spike-specific CD8+ and CD4+ T cell responses was reported after vaccination. The study was not powered to compare responses between vaccine doses or regimens. Vaccine and placebo recipients had similar non-spike TCR breadth, a finding consistent with the vaccine containing only spike. Ad26.COV2.S recipients had higher spike-specific TCR breadth than placebo recipients (P = 0.0014). According to the authors, total T cell responses may have been underestimated by the TCR breadth and depth analyses.

TCRbeta CDR3 regions were sequenced with the immunoSEQ Assay. After extraction, genomic DNA underwent amplification by bias-controlled multiplex PCR, followed by high-throughput sequencing. Under the source paper's analysis protocol: To quantify the absolute abundance of every unique TCRbeta CDR3 region, sequences were collapsed and filtered. Usable DNA was measured by amplifying reference genes present in all nucleated cells, and TCRbeta template counts were normalized to that usable DNA to estimate T cell fraction. Repertoire TCRs were annotated as SARS-CoV-2-specific when V gene, CDR3 amino acid sequence and J gene were exactly matched to a known reactive TCR set. The reference SARS-CoV-2 TCR set was obtained from MIRA and was filtered for enrichment in COVID-19-positive ImmuneCODE repertoires, whereby public or cross-reactive TCRs were removed. Using the MIRA antigens, annotated TCRs were further analysed by specific ORF or by position within an ORF. Breadth was defined as the number of annotated unique rearrangements divided by the total number of unique productive rearrangements, and depth was defined as the summed frequency of the annotated unique rearrangements. Two-sided Wilcoxon rank-sum tests were applied when comparing TCR breadth between groups. The clones in this table, taken by TCRdb from immuneACCESS, are in-frame only. Not every clone is retained; where verified, under half of the shortfall comes from an unresolved V gene, and the cause of the rest is unknown. That table gives V, J and clone size, and the DNA gave D and trimming. The sample table contains roughly 460,000 clones; only one count was recorded for approximately 90% of them. Of the sample, 1.7% falls within the top ten clones.

Explained via the paper, the treatment or condition label denotes: some 20 received Ad26.COV2.S at low or high dose, single or two shots; about five received placebo; per-sample allocation not given. For vaccine and placebo recipients, the sequenced repertoires came from samples collected on day 63 after the first injection. Cohort 1b enrolled 25 or so adults aged 18-55 years at a single site in Boston, USA, between 29 July and 7 August 2020. Ad26.COV2.S consisted of a replication-incompetent adenovirus type 26 vector by which a prefusion-stabilized SARS-CoV-2 spike protein from the original Wuhan strain was expressed.

The source is a person between 18 and 65 years old who received the Ad26.COV2.S COVID-19 vaccine or a placebo. The rearrangement joined TRBV5-1 to TRBJ1-2; the D gene is perhaps TRBD1, from 5 matching bases. Sequencing used peripheral blood, obtained in a trial of Ad26.COV2.S vaccine versus placebo. The CDR3 has the sequence CASSLFPGRGYGYTF. The nucleotide sequence reads as follows: TGCGCCAGCAGCTTGTTTCCGGGTAGGGGCTATGGCTACACCTTC.